This T cell receptor beta chain emerged from a study of breast tumors, draining lymph nodes, adjacent tissues. Whole-study results and caveats: The lymph node origin of tumor T cells was framed as consistent with a hypothesis, not demonstrated. Tumor TCR diversity was below lymph nodes but above nontumor tissue. Most tumor T cells seemingly derive from lymph node, then expand in tumor.

Samples came from axillary lymph nodes draining the breast cancer. TCRdb reanalysed the multiplex PCR reads using MiXCR and keeps one entry per CDR3 protein. This sample carries fewer than 200,000 distinct CDR3 sequences, approximately 30% of them seen once, and the ten largest clones take roughly 4.3%. This clonotype was recorded many times. Its antigen remains unidentified. The sequence came from a female donor with breast cancer. Some clones in this sample may be carry-over from other donors' samples. Specimen: axillary lymph node tissue.

The CDR3 nucleotides are TGCGCCAGCAGCTTGGCTGTACAGGGGGCCTACAATGAGCAGTTCTTC. It specifies CASSLAVQGAYNEQFF. The chain uses TRBV5-1 and TRBJ2-1; 8 bases are a match to TRBD1. The CDR3 sequence is 16 residues long. The junction had 4 bases not matched to a gene; V was cut back by 0 bases and J by 2 bases. Germline V lookup: CDR1 SGHRS, CDR2 YFSETQ.